This entry describes one TCR beta chain. Its specificity is unknown. This record belongs to a study of blood T cells in healthy people across ages. Across the whole study: About one barcoded beta molecule was captured per two T cells (by template switching).

A second PCR of about 7 to 11 cycles used a sample-barcoded 5' primer and a J-beta primer mix. Every cDNA molecule carried a tag from a template-switch adaptor bearing 12 random nucleotides. The study obtained at least 3 million CDR3-containing paired-end reads from every sample. Via MiXCR, TCRdb re-called the 5' RACE reads, giving one row per CDR3 protein. The sample records more than 650,000 distinct CDR3 sequences, about a fifth being singletons. Study findings and constraints: Both higher diversity and more naive CD4+ cells marked long-lived donors when set against aged donors.

The CDR3 contains 13 residues. CDR1 and CDR2 from the germline V gene are SGHTA and FQGNSA. The sequencing input was blood. The source of this sequence is a man between 65 and 85 years old in good health. The chain carries TRBV7-2 and TRBJ2-5, with no clear D. With the DNA end fitting TRBJ2-1 better, the J assignment may be wrong. The CDR3 DNA follows: TGTGCCAGCAGTACTACCTTGGGCAATGAGCAGTTCTTC. Protein: CASSTTLGNEQFF.